Sequencing of this T cell receptor beta chain was carried out in a study of cytomegalovirus exposure and HLA in healthy donors. General study findings and limits: Many donors shared some public TCRs, even though most TCR sequences were rare. Within a later analysis, the majority of CMV-associated TCR beta chains appeared HLA-restricted.

PCR involved 60 Vbeta and 13 Jbeta primers. Sequencing was performed with immunoSEQ multiplex PCR; in TCRdb, only in-frame clones are kept and a portion is missing. This sample has 140,000 to 150,000 clones, with 65% to 85% found just once. A note on this clone: Its specificity is not known.

The J segment lost 4 bases and the V segment lost 0 bases, leaving 0 bases of the junction unmatched. Germline V gene lookup returns CDR1 KGHSH and CDR2 LQKENI. The CDR3 loop spans 14 amino acids. The material sequenced was PBMCs. V and J are TRBV18 and TRBJ2-5; 9 bases align to TRBD1. The clonotype comes from a woman between 40 and 55 years old in good health and CMV-seropositive. CDR3 DNA: TGTGCCAGCTCACCACCGGGACAGGGAGAGACCCAGTACTTC. Protein: CASSPPGQGETQYF.